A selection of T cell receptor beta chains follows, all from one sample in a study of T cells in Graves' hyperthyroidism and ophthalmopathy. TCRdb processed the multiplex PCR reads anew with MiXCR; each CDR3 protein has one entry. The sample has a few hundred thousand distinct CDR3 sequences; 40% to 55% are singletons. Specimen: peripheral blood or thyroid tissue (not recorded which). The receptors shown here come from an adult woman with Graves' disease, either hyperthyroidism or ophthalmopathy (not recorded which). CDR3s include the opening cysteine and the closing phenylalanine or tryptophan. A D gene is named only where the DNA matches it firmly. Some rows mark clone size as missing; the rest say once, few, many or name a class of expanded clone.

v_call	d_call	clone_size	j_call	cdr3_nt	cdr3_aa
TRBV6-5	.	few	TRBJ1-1	TGTGCCAGCAGTGAACAGGGCCATGAAGCTTTCTTT	CASSEQGHEAFF
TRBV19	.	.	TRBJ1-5	TGTGCCAGTAGTGACCTTTCCTCGGCAGGGCAGCCCCAGCATTTT	CASSDLSSAGQPQHF
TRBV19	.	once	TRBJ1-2	TGTGCCAGTATTGGAATCTATGGCTACACCTTC	CASIGIYGYTF
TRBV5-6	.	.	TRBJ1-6	TGTGCCAGCAGCTTCGGGCATTGGCAGGAGAATTCACCCCTCCACTTT	CASSFGHWQENSPLHF
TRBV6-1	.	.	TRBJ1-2	TGTGCCAGCACTCGAGGGTCCAACTATGGCTACACCTTC	CASTRGSNYGYTF
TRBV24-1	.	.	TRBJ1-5	TGTGCCACCAGTGATGGGATTTTGCAGCCCCAGCATTTT	CATSDGILQPQHF
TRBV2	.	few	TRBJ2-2	TGTGCCACCGAGAGGGAGACAGTATCAGCGAACACCGGGGAGCTGTTTTTT	CATERETVSANTGELFF
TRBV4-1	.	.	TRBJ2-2	TGCGCCAGCAGACACTTCACAGGGTTGGGGGAGCTGTTTTTT	CASRHFTGLGELFF
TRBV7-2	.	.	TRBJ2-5	TGTGCCAGCAGCTTGGACTACTCTCAGCCCCAGTACTTC	CASSLDYSQPQYF
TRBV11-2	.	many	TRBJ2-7	TGTGCCAGCAGCTTTACAGCGGGTGATGGGGAGCAGTACTTC	CASSFTAGDGEQYF
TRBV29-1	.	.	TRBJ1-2	TGCAGCGTTGATGGTCTGGGTGGTGCCGGCTACACCTTC	CSVDGLGGAGYTF
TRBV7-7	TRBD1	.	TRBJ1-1	TGCGCCAGCAGCGCCCACAGGGGAGGCACTGAAGCTTTCTTT	CASSAHRGGTEAFF
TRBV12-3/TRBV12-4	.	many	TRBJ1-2	TGTACCAGCAGTCCATCGGGGCGACATTTAGGCTACACCTTC	CTSSPSGRHLGYTF
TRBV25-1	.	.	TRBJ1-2	TGTGCCAGCAGTGAATATGCGGCCGAGGGACCACCTAACTATGGCTACACCTTC	CASSEYAAEGPPNYGYTF
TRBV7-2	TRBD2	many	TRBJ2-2	TGTGCCAGCAGACTCGGACTAGCGGGAGCTGGAACCGGGGAGCTGTTTTTT	CASRLGLAGAGTGELFF
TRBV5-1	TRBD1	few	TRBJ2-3	TGCGCCAGCAGCTCCGGACAGGGTTTGACAGATACGCAGTATTTT	CASSSGQGLTDTQYF
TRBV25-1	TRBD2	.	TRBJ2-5	TGTGCCAGCAGTGAATTCGGGAGGGCCGGCCAAGAGACCCAGTACTTC	CASSEFGRAGQETQYF
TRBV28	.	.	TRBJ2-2	TGTGCCAGCATAAGGGGTACCGGGGAGCTGTTTTTT	CASIRGTGELFF
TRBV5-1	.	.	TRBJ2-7	TGCGCCAGCAGCTTGGCTGGGGTTGACGAGCAGTACTTC	CASSLAGVDEQYF
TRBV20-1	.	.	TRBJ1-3	TGCAGTGCTAGACAGCAAGCCTCTGGAAACACCATATATTTT	CSARQQASGNTIYF
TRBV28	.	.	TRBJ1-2	TGTGCCAGCAGTTATTCCAGCGCGAGAGAGCTCTATGGCTACACCTTC	CASSYSSARELYGYTF
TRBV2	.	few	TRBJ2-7	TGTGCCAGCAGTGACCCTTTACAGGGATCGTCATACGAGCAGTACTTC	CASSDPLQGSSYEQYF
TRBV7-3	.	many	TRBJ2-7	TGTGCCAGCAGCTTAACGGCGGGACGGCAAAGCTCCTACGAGCAGTACTTC	CASSLTAGRQSSYEQYF
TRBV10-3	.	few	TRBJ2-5	TGTGCCATCAGCATGGACCCGAGGGAGACCCAGTACTTC	CAISMDPRETQYF
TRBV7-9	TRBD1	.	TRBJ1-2	TGTGCCAGCAGCTTCGGCGGGGGACAGTGGGTTCATACCTTC	CASSFGGGQWVHTF
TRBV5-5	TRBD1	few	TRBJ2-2	TGTGCCAGCAGCGTAGGGACAGAGAACACCGGGGAGCTGTTTTTT	CASSVGTENTGELFF
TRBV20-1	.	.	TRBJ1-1	TGCAGTGCCAACATAAACACTGAAGCTTTCTTT	CSANINTEAFF
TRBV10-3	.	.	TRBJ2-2	TGTGCCAGCAGTGTTGCAGGGGACACCGGGGAGCTGTTTTTT	CASSVAGDTGELFF
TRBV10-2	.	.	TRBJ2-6	TGCGCCAGCACCAAGACAGGAGGGGGTACTGAAGCTTTC	CASTKTGGGTEAF
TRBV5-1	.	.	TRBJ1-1	TGCGCCAGCAGCCCGGGACTAGCGGGAGGCACTGAAGCTTTCTTT	CASSPGLAGGTEAFF
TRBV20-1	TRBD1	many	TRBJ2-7	TGCAGTGCTACCCGGGACAGGGGACCCCTGGGGCAGTACTTC	CSATRDRGPLGQYF
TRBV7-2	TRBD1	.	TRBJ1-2	TGTGCCAGCGGAGGACAGGGTAGCGGCTACACCTTC	CASGGQGSGYTF
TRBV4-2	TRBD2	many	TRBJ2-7	TGTGCCAGCAGCGCCCAGAGCGGGAAATTCTCCGAGCAGTACTTC	CASSAQSGKFSEQYF
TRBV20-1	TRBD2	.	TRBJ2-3	TGCAGTATAGGGACTAGCGGGATTTCTAGCACAGATACGCAGTATTTT	CSIGTSGISSTDTQYF